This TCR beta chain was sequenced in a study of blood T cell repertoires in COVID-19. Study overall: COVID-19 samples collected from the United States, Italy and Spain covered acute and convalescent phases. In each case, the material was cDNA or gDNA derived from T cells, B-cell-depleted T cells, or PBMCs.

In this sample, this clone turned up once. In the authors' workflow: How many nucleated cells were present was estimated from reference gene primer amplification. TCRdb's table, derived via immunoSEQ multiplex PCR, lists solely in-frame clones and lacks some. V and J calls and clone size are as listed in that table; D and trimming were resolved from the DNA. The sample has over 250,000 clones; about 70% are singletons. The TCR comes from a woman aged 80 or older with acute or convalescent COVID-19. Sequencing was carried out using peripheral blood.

The CDR3 spells CASSWGGPGPNYGYTF. The CDR3 region has the DNA TGTGCCAGCAGCTGGGGGGGGCCTGGCCCCAACTATGGCTACACCTTC. The chain links TRBV5-4 to TRBJ1-2; D possibly corresponds to TRBD1 (6 bases). Germline CDR1 reads SGHNT; CDR2 reads YYREEE (reference sequence). V was cut by 3 bases and J by 2 bases, with 17 bases left in between. CDR3 length equals 16 residues.